This passage covers 5 T cell receptor beta chains from one sample sequenced in a study of cytomegalovirus exposure and HLA in healthy donors. It was with 60 Vbeta and 13 Jbeta primers that the PCR ran. Measured with immunoSEQ multiplex PCR; TCRdb has only the in-frame clones, and not every one. The table includes approximately 140,000 clones, about 74% detected once. Material for sequencing was PBMCs. These receptors came from a middle-aged man in good health and CMV-seropositive.

This clone was detected only once. J is TRBJ2-3 and V is TRBV29-1; D is perhaps TRBD2 (6 bases). Trimming removed 3 bases at V and 3 bases at J, with 13 bases between. The CDR3 consists of 14 residues. Germline-derived CDR1 and CDR2 are SQVTM and ANQGSEA. The CDR3 protein is CSVDAGLRTDTQYF. In DNA form, the CDR3 reads TGCAGCGTTGATGCGGGACTGAGAACAGATACGCAGTATTTT.

Concerning this clone itself: Other DNA sequences within the sample encode an identical CDR3. The gene calls are TRBV12-5 and TRBJ2-3, with 7 bases matching TRBD2. The CDR3 extends over 21 amino acids. V trimming: 1 base; J trimming: 6 bases; junction bases outside the gene matches: 25. Germline CDR1 and CDR2: LGHNT and FRNRAP. In nucleotides, the CDR3 is TGTGCTAGTGGTTTGGGGGGAGGGATACCGGGACTGGCGGGAGATATGGATACGCAGTATTTT. Its translation: CASGLGGGIPGLAGDMDTQYF.

The chain recombines TRBV14 with TRBJ1-6; 7 bases are shared with TRBD1. The V segment lost 3 bases and the J segment 5 bases; nucleotides outside the gene matches: 4. Germline CDR1 is SGHDN and CDR2 is FVKESK. The CDR3 has 15 residues. CDR3 DNA: TGTGCCAGCAGCCATTCCGACAGGGATAATTCACCCCTCCACTTT. Its protein is CASSHSDRDNSPLHF.

This clone occurred a few times. The J gene is TRBJ2-1, the V gene TRBV7-8; TRBD2 matches at 8 bases. Trimming at V came to 3 bases and at J to 12 bases, leaving 7 bases not matched to a gene. The CDR3 consists of 13 residues. CDR1 and CDR2 from the germline V gene are SGHVS and FQNEAQ. In DNA form, the CDR3 reads TGTGCCAGCAGCTTCCCCCGGGAGGGCGGGCAGTTCTTC. Translation: CASSFPREGGQFF.

This chain connects TRBV28 to TRBJ2-7; 7 nucleotides line up with TRBD1. With V trimmed by 2 bases and J by 5 bases, 9 bases remained unmatched. The CDR3 covers 15 residues. Germline-derived CDR1 and CDR2 are MDHEN and SYDVKM. The CDR3: CASSLGATGTDEQYF. In DNA form, the CDR3 reads TGTGCCAGCAGTTTAGGAGCGACAGGGACCGACGAGCAGTACTTC.